This TCR beta chain was identified in a study of CD8 T cells in Susac syndrome. V lost 4 bases and J lost 0, with 7 bases in between. The CDR3 spans 14 residues. The germline CDR1 and CDR2 sequences are LNHDA and SQIVND (reference sequence). The authors reverse transcribed about 0.5 to 1 ug RNA with random hexamers. Amplification of TCR beta CDR3 across 54 Vbeta and 13 Jbeta was performed with immunoSEQ multiplex PCR. From the immunoSEQ multiplex PCR reads, TCRdb called clonotypes with MiXCR, one entry per CDR3 protein. Here the sample spans tens of thousands of distinct CDR3 sequences, around 93% being singletons. Study outcomes and limitations: As acknowledged by the study, its TCR sequencing and HLA analysis included a relatively small number of individuals.

In the case of this clonotype: Its target is unknown.

The multiple sclerosis controls, all treatment-naive patients, had relapsing-remitting disease that was stable or active. The CD8+ and CD4+ T cells were negatively isolated, with the TEMRA cells enriched by FACS. V is TRBV19 and J is TRBJ1-5; D uncertain. Sequencing was performed on CD8+ T cells from PBMCs. This sequence was found in a human donor with multiple sclerosis. The CDR3 nucleotides are TGTGCCAGTAGTAGGCAGTCTAGCAATCAGCCCCAGCATTTT. This sequence encodes CASSRQSSNQPQHF. Full variable domain (rest looked up from reference TRBV19 and TRBJ1-5): DGGITQSPKYLFRKEGQNVTLSCEQNLNHDAMYWYRQDPGQGLRLIYYSQIVNDFQKGDIAEGYSVSREKKESFPLTVTSAQKNPTAFYLCASSRQSSNQPQHFGDGTRLSIL.